The present TCR beta chain was sequenced within a study of cytotoxic CD8 clonotypes in ibrutinib-treated CLL. Across the study: The study included 11 relapsed/refractory and 15 treatment-naive patients; under 18 had IGHV unmutated disease. Among patients, some 24 responded partially and 2 completely; around 15 then stayed remitted and 12 progressed after median around 66 months.

V lost 0 bases and J lost 3, with 11 bases in between. The length of the CDR3 is 15 residues. In germline, CDR1 is SGHRS, CDR2 YFSETQ. As for this clone: The antigen remains unidentified.

Broader study findings: Baseline levels were approached again at progression, after clonality had risen at ibrutinib response. Public clonotypes occurred uncommonly; on treatment, they contracted or remained stable.

The assay was immunoSEQ multiplex PCR, and TCRdb's table has in-frame clones only and misses some. The sample includes some 150,000 clones, 80% seen only once; the top ten take about 7.4%. The sequence was obtained from a human donor with chronic lymphocytic leukemia. The source was PBMCs, collected after 36 months of ibrutinib treatment. This sequence joins TRBV5-1 and TRBJ2-3; unclear D gene. CDR3 DNA sequence: TGCGCCAGCAGCTTGGGTGGCGCCAATACAGATACGCAGTATTTT. Translation: CASSLGGANTDTQYF.